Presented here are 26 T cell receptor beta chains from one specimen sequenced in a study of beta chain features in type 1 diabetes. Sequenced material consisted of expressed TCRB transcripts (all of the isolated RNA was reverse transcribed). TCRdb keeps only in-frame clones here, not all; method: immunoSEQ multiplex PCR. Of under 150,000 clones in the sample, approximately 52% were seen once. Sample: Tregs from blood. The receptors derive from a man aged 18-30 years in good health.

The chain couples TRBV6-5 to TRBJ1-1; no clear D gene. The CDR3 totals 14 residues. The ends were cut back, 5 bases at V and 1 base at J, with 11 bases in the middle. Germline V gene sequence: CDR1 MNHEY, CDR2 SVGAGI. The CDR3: CASSRPDWNTEAFF. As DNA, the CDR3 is TGTGCCAGCAGTCGCCCCGACTGGAACACTGAAGCTTTCTTT.

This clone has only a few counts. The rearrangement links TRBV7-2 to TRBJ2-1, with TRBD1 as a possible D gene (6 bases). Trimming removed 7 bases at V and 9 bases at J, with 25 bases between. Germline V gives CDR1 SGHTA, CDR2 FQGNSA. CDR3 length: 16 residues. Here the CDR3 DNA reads TGTGCCAGCACCCATACCGGGACAAGGGTCAGGGGTGAGCAGTTCTTC. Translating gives CASTHTGTRVRGEQFF.

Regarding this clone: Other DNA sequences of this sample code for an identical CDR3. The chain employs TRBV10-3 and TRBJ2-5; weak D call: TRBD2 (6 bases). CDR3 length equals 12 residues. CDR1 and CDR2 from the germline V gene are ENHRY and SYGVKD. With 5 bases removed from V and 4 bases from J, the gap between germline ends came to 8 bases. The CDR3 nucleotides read TGTGCCATCAGTCGAGCGGGAGAGACCCAGTACTTC. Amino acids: CAISRAGETQYF.

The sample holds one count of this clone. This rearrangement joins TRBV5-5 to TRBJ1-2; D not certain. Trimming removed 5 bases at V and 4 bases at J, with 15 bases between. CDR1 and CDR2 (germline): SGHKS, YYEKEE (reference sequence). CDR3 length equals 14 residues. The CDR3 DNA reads TGTGCCAGCAGTTTTACAGCCGATCCCTATGGCTACACCTTC. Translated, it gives CASSFTADPYGYTF.

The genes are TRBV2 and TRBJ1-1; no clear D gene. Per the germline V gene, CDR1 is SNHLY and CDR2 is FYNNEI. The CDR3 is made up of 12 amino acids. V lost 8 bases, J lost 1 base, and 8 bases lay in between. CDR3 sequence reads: CASAYRNTEAFF. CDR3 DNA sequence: TGTGCCAGCGCGTACAGGAACACTGAAGCTTTCTTT.

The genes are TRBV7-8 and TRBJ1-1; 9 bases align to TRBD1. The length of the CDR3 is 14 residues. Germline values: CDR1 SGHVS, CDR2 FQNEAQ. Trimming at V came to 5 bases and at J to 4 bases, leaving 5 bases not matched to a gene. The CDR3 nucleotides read TGTGCCAGCAGCGTACAGGGGGCTTTCACTGAAGCTTTCTTT. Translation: CASSVQGAFTEAFF.

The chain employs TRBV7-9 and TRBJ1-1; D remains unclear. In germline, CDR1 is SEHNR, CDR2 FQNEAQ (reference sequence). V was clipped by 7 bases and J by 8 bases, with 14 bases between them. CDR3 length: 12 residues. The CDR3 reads CASTLPLSEAFF. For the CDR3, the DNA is TGTGCCAGCACCCTCCCCCTTTCCGAAGCTTTCTTT.

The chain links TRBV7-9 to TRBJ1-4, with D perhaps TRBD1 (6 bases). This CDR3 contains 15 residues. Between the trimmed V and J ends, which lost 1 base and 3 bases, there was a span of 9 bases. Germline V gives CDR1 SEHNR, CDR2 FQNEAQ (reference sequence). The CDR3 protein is CASSLGQVPNEKLFF. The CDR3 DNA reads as TGTGCCAGCAGCTTAGGACAGGTACCTAATGAAAAACTGTTTTTT.

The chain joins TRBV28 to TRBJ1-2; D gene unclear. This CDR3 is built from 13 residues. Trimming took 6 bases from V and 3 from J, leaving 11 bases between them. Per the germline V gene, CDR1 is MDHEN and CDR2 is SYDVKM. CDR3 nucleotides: TGTGCCAGCAGATGGCCAGAAGACTATGGCTACACCTTC. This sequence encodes CASRWPEDYGYTF.

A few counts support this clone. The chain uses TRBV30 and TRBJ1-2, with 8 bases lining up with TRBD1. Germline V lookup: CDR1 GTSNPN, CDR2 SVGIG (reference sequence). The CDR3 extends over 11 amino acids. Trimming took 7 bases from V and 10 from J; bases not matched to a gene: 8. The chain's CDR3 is CASTGGSDYTF. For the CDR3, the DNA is TGTGCCTCTACAGGGGGGAGCGACTACACCTTC.

The CDR3 region has the DNA TGTGCCAGCAGCCCAACGACTAGCGGGAGGCCAGATACGCAGTATTTT. This gives the protein CASSPTTSGRPDTQYF. The V and J genes are TRBV5-6 and TRBJ2-3; 13 positions agree with TRBD2. This CDR3 spans 16 amino acids. The germline gives CDR1 SGHDT, CDR2 YYEEEE. With V trimmed by 4 bases and J by 4 bases, 6 bases remained unmatched. Full variable domain (missing parts from reference TRBV5-6 and TRBJ2-3): DAGVTQSPTHLIKTRGQQVTLRCSPKSGHDTVSWYQQALGQGPQFIFQYYEEEERQRGNFPDRFSGHQFPNYSSELNVNALLLGDSALYLCASSPTTSGRPDTQYFGPGTRLTVL.

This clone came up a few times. CDR3: CASSMSSGGRTGELFF. The CDR3 DNA reads TGTGCCAGTAGTATGTCTAGCGGGGGGCGCACCGGGGAGCTGTTTTTT. The chain is built from TRBV19 and TRBJ2-2; 11 bases are shared with TRBD2. The CDR3 is 16 residues long. Germline values: CDR1 LNHDA, CDR2 SQIVND (reference sequence). The ends lost 3 bases at V and 4 bases at J; junction bases unmatched: 4. Looking up the rest from reference TRBV19 and TRBJ2-2 gives the full variable domain: DGGITQSPKYLFRKEGQNVTLSCEQNLNHDAMYWYRQDPGQGLRLIYYSQIVNDFQKGDIAEGYSVSREKKESFPLTVTSAQKNPTAFYLCASSMSSGGRTGELFFGEGSRLTVL.

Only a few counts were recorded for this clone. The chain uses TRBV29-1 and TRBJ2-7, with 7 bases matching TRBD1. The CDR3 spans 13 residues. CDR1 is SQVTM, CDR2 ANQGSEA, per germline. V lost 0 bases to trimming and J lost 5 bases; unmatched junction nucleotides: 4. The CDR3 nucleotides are TGCAGCGTTGAAGATCAGAGGGGGCACGAGCAGTACTTC. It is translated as CSVEDQRGHEQYF.

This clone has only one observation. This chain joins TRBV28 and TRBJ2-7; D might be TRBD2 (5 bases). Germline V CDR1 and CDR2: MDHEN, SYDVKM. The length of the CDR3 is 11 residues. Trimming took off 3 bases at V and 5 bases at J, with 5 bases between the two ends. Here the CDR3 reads CASSLRDEQYF. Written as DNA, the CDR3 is TGTGCCAGCAGTTTGAGGGACGAGCAGTACTTC.

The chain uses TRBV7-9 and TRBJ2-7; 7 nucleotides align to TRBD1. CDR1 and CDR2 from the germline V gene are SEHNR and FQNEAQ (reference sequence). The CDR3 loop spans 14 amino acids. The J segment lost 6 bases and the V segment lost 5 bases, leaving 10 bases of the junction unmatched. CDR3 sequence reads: CASSVRQGSREQYF. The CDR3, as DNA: TGTGCCAGCAGCGTCCGACAGGGCTCCCGCGAGCAGTACTTC.

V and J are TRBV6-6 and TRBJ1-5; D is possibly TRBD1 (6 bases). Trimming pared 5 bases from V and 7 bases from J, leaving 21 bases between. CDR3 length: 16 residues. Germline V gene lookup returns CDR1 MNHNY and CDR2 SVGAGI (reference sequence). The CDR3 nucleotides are TGTGCCAGCAGTCTCAGGGGTAGGAGCCAGTTACAGCCCCAGCATTTT. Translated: CASSLRGRSQLQPQHF.

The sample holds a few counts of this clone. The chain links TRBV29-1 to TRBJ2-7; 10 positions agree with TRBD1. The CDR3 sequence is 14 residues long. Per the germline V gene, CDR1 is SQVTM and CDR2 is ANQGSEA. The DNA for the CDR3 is TGCAGTGTATCCCCGGGACAGGGGACCTACGAGCAGTACTTC. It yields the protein CSVSPGQGTYEQYF.

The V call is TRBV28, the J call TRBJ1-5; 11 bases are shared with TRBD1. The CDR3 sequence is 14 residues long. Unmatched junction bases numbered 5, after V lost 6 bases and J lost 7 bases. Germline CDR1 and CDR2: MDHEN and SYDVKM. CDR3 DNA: TGTGCCAGCAGCTGGACAGGGGGCAGACAGCCCCAGCATTTT. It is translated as CASSWTGGRQPQHF.

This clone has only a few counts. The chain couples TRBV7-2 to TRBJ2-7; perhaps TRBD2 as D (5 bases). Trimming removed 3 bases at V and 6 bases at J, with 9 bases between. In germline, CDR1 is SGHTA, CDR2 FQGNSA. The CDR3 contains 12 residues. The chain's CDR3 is CASSFYSGEQYF. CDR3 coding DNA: TGTGCCAGCAGCTTTTACAGCGGCGAGCAGTACTTC.

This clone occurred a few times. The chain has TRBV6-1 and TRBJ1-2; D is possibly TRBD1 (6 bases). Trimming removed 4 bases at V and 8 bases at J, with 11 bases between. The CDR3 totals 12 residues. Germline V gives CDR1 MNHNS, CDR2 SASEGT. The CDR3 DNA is TGTGCCAGCAGTGCTACAGGGTGGGGCTACACCTTC. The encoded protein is CASSATGWGYTF.

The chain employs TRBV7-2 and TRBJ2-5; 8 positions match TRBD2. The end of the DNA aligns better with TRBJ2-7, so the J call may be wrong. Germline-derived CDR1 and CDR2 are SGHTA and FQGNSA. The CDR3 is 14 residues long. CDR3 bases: TGTGCCAGCAGCTTAGTAGCGGGATCCGGCGAGCAGTACTTC. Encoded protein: CASSLVAGSGEQYF.

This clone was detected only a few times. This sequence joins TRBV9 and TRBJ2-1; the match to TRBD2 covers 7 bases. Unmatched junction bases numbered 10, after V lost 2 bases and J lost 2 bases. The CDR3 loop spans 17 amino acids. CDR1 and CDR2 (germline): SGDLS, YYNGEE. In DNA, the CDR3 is TGTGCCAGCAGCGTTGCAAGCGGGATCCTTACCTACAATGAGCAGTTCTTC. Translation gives CASSVASGILTYNEQFF.

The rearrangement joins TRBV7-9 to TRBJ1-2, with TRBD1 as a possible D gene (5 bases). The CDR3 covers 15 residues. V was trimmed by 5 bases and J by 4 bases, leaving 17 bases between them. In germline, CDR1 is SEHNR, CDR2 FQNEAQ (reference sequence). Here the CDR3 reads CASSPRERASYGYTF. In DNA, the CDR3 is TGTGCCAGCAGCCCCAGGGAAAGGGCGAGCTATGGCTACACCTTC.

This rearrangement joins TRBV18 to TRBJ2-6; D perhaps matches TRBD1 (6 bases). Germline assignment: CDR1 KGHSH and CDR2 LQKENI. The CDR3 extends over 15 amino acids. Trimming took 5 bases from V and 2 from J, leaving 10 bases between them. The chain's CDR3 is CASSRTGTGANVLTF. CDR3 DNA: TGTGCCAGCTCAAGAACAGGGACTGGGGCCAACGTCCTGACTTTC.

The CDR3 DNA follows: TGTGCCAGCAGCGGCCTAGAGGACAGGAACGGCTACACCTTC. Encoded protein: CASSGLEDRNGYTF. The chain carries TRBV9 and TRBJ1-2; TRBD1 aligns across 7 bases. The CDR3 covers 14 residues. Germline lookup yields CDR1 SGDLS and CDR2 YYNGEE. Unmatched junction bases numbered 10, after V lost 3 bases and J lost 8 bases.

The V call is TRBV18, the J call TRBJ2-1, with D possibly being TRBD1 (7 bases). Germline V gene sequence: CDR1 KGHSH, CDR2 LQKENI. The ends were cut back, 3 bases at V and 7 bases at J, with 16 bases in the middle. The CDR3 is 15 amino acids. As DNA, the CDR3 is TGTGCCAGCTCACCTATATCAGGGGGGCCGAATGAGCAGTTCTTC. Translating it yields CASSPISGGPNEQFF.